This TCR beta chain was captured in a study of a mutant IDH1 vaccine in newly diagnosed glioma. Across the whole study: Patients received vaccination from 4-6 weeks after radiotherapy alone, or with temozolomide cycles.

CDR3 size: 12 residues. Germline V gene lookup returns CDR1 MNHNY and CDR2 SVGAGI (reference sequence). Trimming stripped 6 bases from V and 7 bases from J, with 12 bases between. As to this clone: Its antigen is still unknown.

Only in-frame clones appear in the TCRdb table, and some are missing; sequencing was by immunoSEQ multiplex PCR. The table records 100,000 to 150,000 clones, about four fifths of them present only once. Indicated time point: week 11, during vaccination. All doses held 300 ug of mutant IDH1 20-mer peptide, with topical imiquimod. This sequence originates from a man aged 35-49 years with glioma. Sequenced material: PBMCs, taken from a glioma patient whose treatment included an IDH1 peptide vaccine. This sequence joins TRBV6-6 and TRBJ1-2, with a tentative D call TRBD1 (5 bases). In nucleotides, the CDR3 is TGTGCCAGCAGCCGGATAACAGGTGGCTACACCTTC. Its protein is CASSRITGGYTF.